These 2 T cell receptor beta chains were all obtained from the same sample, sequenced in a study of CD8+ T cells in alopecia areata. Treatment denoted: oral pan-JAK inhibitor, 5-10 mg twice daily. Extraction of RNA preceded its reverse transcription into cDNA, which served as the sequencing template. Assay: immunoSEQ multiplex PCR; the TCRdb copy retains only in-frame clones and omits some. Of 150,000 to 200,000 clones listed, roughly 60% are singletons. The source material was CD4+ T cells sorted from blood, sampled at week 24, from a patient treated with tofacitinib. The receptors stem from a human donor with alopecia areata.

The V call is TRBV30, the J call TRBJ2-7, with TRBD1 as a possible D gene (5 bases). V lost 6 bases and J lost 2, with 11 bases in between. The CDR3 runs 12 residues. Germline V gene sequence: CDR1 GTSNPN, CDR2 SVGIG (reference sequence). CDR3 nucleotide sequence: TGTGCCTGTGTCATCAGGGCCTACGAGCAGTACTTC. Translated, it gives CACVIRAYEQYF.

Here the CDR3 DNA reads TGCAGCGCCAATCTCCGGACTAGCGGGAATGAGCAGTTCTTC. Encoded protein: CSANLRTSGNEQFF. The J gene is TRBJ2-1, the V gene TRBV29-1; 11 positions agree with TRBD2. V was pared by 7 bases and J by 7 bases, with 9 bases of the junction left unmatched. Germline values: CDR1 SQVTM, CDR2 ANQGSEA. The CDR3 totals 14 residues.